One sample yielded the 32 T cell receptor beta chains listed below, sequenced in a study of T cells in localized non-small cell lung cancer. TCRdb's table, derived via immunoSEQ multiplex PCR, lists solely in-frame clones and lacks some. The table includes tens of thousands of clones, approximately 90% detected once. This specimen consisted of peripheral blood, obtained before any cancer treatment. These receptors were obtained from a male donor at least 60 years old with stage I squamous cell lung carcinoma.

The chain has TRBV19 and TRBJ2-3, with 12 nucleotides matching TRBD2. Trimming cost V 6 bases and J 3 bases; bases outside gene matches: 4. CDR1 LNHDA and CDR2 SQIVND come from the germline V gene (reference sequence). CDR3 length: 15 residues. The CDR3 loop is CASSLTSGGTDTQYF. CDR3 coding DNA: TGTGCCAGTAGCCTGACTAGCGGGGGTACAGATACGCAGTATTTT. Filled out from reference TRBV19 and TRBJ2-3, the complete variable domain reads DGGITQSPKYLFRKEGQNVTLSCEQNLNHDAMYWYRQDPGQGLRLIYYSQIVNDFQKGDIAEGYSVSREKKESFPLTVTSAQKNPTAFYLCASSLTSGGTDTQYFGPGTRLTVL.

The CDR3, as DNA: TGTGCCAGCAGCCCAGGAATAGACAGAGACTATGGCTACACCTTC. Translated: CASSPGIDRDYGYTF. This chain connects TRBV11-2 to TRBJ1-2, with a weak D call TRBD1 (5 bases). Per germline, CDR1 SGHAT and CDR2 FQNNGV. Trimming left V 5 bases short and J 3 bases short, with 16 bases between. The CDR3 contains 15 residues.

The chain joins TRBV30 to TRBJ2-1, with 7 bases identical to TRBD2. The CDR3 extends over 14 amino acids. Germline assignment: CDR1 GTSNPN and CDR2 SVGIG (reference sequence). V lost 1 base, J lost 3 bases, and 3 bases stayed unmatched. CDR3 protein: CAWSDGGFYNEQFF. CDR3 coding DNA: TGTGCCTGGAGTGACGGGGGGTTCTACAATGAGCAGTTCTTC.

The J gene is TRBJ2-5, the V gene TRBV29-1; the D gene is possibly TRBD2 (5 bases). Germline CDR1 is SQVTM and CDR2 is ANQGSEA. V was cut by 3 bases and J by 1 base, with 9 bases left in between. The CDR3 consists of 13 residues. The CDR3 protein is CSVDEGLQETQYF. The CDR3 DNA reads TGCAGCGTTGACGAGGGCCTCCAAGAGACCCAGTACTTC.

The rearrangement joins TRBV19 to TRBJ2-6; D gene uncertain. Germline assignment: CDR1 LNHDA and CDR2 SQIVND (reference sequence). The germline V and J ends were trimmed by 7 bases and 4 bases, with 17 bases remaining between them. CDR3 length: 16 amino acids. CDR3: CASTSFRLGGANVLTF. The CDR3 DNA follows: TGTGCCAGTACCTCCTTTCGGCTGGGGGGGGCCAACGTCCTGACTTTC.

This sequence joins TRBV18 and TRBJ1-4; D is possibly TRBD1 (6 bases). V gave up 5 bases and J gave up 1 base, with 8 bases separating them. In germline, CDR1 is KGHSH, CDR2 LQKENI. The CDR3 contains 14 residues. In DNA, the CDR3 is TGTGCCAGCTCAGCACAGGGAACTAATGAAAAACTGTTTTTT. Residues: CASSAQGTNEKLFF.

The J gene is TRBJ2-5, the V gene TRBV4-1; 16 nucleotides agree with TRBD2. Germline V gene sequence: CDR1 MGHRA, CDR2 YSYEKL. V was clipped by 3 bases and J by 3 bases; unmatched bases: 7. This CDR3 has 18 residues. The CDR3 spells CASSQSLGTSGGEETQYF. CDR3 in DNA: TGCGCCAGCAGCCAGAGTCTTGGGACTAGCGGGGGGGAAGAGACCCAGTACTTC.

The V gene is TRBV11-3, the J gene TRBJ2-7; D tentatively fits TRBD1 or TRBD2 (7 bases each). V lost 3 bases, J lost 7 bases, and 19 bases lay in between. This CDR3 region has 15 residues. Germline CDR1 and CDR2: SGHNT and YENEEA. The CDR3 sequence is CASSFGGGGPGEQYF. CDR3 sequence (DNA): TGTGCCAGCAGCTTCGGGGGAGGGGGCCCAGGAGAGCAGTACTTC.

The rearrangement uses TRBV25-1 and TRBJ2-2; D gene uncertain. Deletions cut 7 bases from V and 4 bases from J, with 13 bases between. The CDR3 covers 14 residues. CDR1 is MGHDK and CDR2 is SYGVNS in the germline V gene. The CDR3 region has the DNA TGTGCCAGCACCCAGACCCCCTTCACCGGGGAGCTGTTTTTT. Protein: CASTQTPFTGELFF.

This chain's CDR3 is CASTAPSGANVLTF. CDR3 bases: TGTGCCAGCACCGCCCCCTCTGGGGCCAACGTCCTGACTTTC. The gene calls are TRBV25-1 and TRBJ2-6, with D unresolved. Germline V lookup: CDR1 MGHDK, CDR2 SYGVNS. This CDR3 region has 14 residues. V lost 7 bases and J 0 bases, leaving 7 bases between the germline ends.

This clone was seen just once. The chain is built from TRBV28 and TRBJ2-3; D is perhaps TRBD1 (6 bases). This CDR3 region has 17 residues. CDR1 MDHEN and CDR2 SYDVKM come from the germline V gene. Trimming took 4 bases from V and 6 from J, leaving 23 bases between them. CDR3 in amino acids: CASSWQGLQITGDTQYF. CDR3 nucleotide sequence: TGTGCCAGCAGTTGGCAGGGGTTACAGATAACAGGGGATACGCAGTATTTT.

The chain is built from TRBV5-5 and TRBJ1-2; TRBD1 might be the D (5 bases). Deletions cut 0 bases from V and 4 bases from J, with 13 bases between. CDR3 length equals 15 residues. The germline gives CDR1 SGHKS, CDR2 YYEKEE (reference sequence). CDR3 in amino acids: CASSLVPGTLYGYTF. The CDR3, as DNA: TGTGCCAGCAGCTTGGTTCCGGGGACCCTCTATGGCTACACCTTC.

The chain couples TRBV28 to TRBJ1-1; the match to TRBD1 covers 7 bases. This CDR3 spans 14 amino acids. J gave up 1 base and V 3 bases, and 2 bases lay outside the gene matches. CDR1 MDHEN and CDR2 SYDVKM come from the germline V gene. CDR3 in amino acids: CASSLGQRNTEAFF. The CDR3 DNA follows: TGTGCCAGCAGTTTGGGACAGCGGAACACTGAAGCTTTCTTT.

CDR3 amino acids: CASSLGGAPGGQPQHF. The CDR3 DNA is TGTGCCAGCAGCTTAGGGGGGGCCCCGGGGGGTCAGCCCCAGCATTTT. The J gene is TRBJ1-5, the V gene TRBV7-2, with D possibly matching TRBD1 (6 bases). The CDR3 runs to 16 residues. Germline CDR1 reads SGHTA; CDR2 reads FQGNSA. V lost 1 base, J lost 6 bases, and 16 bases lay in between.

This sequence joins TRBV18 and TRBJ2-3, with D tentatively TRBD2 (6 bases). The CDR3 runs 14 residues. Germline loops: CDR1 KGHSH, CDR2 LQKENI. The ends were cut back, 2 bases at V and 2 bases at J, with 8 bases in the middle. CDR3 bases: TGTGCCAGCTCACCAAAGGGACTCACAGATACGCAGTATTTT. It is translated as CASSPKGLTDTQYF.

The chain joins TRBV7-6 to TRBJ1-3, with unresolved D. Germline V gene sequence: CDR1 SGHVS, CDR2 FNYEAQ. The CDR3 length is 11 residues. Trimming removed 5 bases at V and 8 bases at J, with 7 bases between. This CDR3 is CASSPGDTIYF. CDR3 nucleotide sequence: TGTGCCAGCAGCCCTGGGGACACCATATATTTT.

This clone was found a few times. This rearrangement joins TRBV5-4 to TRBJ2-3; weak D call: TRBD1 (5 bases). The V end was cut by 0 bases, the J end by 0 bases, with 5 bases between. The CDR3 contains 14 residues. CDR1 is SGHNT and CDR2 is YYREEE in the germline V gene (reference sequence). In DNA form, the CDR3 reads TGTGCCAGCAGCTTGGCAGGGAGCACAGATACGCAGTATTTT. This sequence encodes CASSLAGSTDTQYF.

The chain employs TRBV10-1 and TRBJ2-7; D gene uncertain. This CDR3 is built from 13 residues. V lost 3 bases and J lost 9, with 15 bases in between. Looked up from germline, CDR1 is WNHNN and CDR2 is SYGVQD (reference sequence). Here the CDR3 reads CASSEGLAGRQYF. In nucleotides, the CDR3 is TGCGCCAGCAGTGAAGGGCTGGCAGGTCGGCAGTACTTC.

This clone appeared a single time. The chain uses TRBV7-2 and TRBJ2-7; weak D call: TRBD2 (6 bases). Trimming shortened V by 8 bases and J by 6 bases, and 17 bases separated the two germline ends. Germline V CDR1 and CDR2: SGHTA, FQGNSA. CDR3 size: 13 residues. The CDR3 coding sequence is TGTGCCAGCCTCCGGGCAGGAGGGCTCGAGCAGTACTTC. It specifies CASLRAGGLEQYF.

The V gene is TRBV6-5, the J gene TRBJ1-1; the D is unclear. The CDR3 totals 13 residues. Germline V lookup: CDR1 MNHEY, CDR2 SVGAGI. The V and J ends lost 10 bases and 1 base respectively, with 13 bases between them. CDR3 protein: CATYRDANTEAFF. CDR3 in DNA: TGTGCCACATATAGGGATGCGAACACTGAAGCTTTCTTT.

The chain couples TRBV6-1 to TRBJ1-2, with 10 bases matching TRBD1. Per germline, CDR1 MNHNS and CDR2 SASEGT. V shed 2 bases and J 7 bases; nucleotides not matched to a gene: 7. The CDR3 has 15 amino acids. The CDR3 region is CASSEYATGGSGYTF. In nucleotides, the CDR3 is TGTGCCAGCAGTGAATACGCGACAGGGGGCTCTGGCTACACCTTC.

CDR3 sequence reads: CASSLDGQVPTGELFF. The CDR3 coding sequence is TGTGCCAGCAGCTTAGATGGACAGGTCCCCACCGGGGAGCTGTTTTTT. V is TRBV7-3 and J is TRBJ2-2; 7 positions match TRBD1. The germline gives CDR1 SGHTA, CDR2 FQGTGA. The CDR3 runs 16 residues. Trimming took 2 bases from V and 4 from J; bases not matched to a gene: 7.

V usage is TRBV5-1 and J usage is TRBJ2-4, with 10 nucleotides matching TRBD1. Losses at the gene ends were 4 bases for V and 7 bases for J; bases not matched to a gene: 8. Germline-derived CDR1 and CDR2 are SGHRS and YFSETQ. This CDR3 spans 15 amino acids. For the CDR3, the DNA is TGCGCCAGCAGCCTCCGGACAGGGGGAGGGAACATTCAGTACTTC. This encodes CASSLRTGGGNIQYF.

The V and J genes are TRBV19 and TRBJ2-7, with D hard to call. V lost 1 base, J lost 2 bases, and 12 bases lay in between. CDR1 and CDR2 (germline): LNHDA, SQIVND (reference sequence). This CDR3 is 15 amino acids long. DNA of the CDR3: TGTGCCAGTAGTATAGGCTGGGTAGATACCTACGAGCAGTACTTC. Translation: CASSIGWVDTYEQYF.

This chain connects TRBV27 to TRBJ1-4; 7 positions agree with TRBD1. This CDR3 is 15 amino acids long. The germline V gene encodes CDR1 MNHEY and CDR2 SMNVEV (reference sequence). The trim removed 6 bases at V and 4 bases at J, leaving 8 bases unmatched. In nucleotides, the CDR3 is TGTGCCAGCAGACCGGGACAGACTTTTAATGAAAAACTGTTTTTT. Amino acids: CASRPGQTFNEKLFF.

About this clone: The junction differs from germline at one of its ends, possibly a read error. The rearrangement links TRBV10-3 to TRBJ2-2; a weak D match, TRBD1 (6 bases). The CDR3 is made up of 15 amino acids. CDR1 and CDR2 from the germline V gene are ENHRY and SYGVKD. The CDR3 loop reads CAISERQGNAGELFF. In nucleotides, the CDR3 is TGTGCCATCAGTGAACGGCAGGGGAACGCCGGGGAGCTGTTTTTT.

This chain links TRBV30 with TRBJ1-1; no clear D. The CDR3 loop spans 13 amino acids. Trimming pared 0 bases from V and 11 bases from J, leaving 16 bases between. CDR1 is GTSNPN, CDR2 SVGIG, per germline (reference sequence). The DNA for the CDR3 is TGTGCCTGGAGTGTACAAGCCCCACTTGGGGCTTTCTTT. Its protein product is CAWSVQAPLGAFF.

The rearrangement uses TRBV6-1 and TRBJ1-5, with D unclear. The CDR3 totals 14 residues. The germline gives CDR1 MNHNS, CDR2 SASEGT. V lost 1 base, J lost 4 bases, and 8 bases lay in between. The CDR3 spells CASSEGVGNQPQHF. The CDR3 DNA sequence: TGTGCCAGCAGTGAAGGGGTAGGGAATCAGCCCCAGCATTTT.

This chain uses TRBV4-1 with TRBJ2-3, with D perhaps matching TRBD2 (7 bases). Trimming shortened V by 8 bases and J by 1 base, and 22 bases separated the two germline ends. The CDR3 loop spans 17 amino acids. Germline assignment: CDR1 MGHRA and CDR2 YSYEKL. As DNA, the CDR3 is TGCGCCAGCGGAAGGGGGGGCGGGGGAGCTGGCACAGATACGCAGTATTTT. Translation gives CASGRGGGGAGTDTQYF.

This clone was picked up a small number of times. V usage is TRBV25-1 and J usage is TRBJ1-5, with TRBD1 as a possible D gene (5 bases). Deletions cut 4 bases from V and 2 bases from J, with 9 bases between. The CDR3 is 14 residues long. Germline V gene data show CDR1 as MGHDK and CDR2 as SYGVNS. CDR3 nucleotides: TGTGCCAGCAGTGCCGGCAGGGGCAATCAGCCCCAGCATTTT. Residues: CASSAGRGNQPQHF.

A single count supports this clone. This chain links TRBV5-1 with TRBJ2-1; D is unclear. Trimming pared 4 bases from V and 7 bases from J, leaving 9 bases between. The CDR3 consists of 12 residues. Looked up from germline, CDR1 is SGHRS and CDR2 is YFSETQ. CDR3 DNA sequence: TGCGCCAGCAGCCCTACGTCGAATGAGCAGTTCTTC. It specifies CASSPTSNEQFF.

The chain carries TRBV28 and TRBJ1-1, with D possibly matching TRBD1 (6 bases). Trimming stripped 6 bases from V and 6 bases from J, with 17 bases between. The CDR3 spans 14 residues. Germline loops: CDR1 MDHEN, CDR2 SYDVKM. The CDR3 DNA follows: TGTGCCAGCAGAGACAGGACGGTGCGTCCTGAAGCTTTCTTT. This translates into CASRDRTVRPEAFF.